What follows describes a single TCR beta chain. Original processing methods: Reference gene primer amplification yielded estimated nucleated cell counts. Repertoires were generated with immunoSEQ multiplex PCR, while TCRdb's copy carries only in-frame clones and drops some. Clone size and V and J calls were adopted from that table, with D and trimming inferred from the DNA. The sample gives just over 300,000 clones, around 92% of which show up once; less than 2% is in the top ten. This CDR3 has 17 amino acids. CDR1 and CDR2 (germline): SQVTM, ANQGSEA. V was pared by 4 bases and J by 4 bases, with 25 bases between. Seattle researchers signed up patients amid active infection and tracked them longitudinally. This specimen belongs to a study of blood T cell repertoires in COVID-19.

This clonotype was obtained from a woman aged 25-40 years with COVID-19, enrolled during active disease. The rearrangement links TRBV29-1 to TRBJ1-1; unclear D gene. Material: peripheral blood. CDR3 sequence (DNA): TGCAGCGTTGCCCTCGTCGCAGGTCGTAAAATGGGCACTGAAGCTTTCTTT. Translated, it gives CSVALVAGRKMGTEAFF. The whole variable domain, remainder taken from reference TRBV29-1 and TRBJ1-1, is SAVISQKPSRDICQRGTSLTIQCQVDSQVTMMFWYRQQPGQSLTLIATANQGSEATYESGFVIDKFPISRPNLTFSTLTVSNMSPEDSSIYLCSVALVAGRKMGTEAFFGQGTRLTVV.